These 26 T cell receptor beta chains were sequenced from one sample in a study of shared clonotypes between healthy human individuals. Repertoires were generated with immunoSEQ multiplex PCR, while TCRdb's copy carries only in-frame clones and drops some. The table lists under 850,000 clones, roughly two thirds of them singletons. The specimen was memory CD4+ T cells sorted from blood. The subset was: CD45RA-negative fraction. The receptors originated from a woman aged 30 to 39 in good health.

The genes are TRBV27 and TRBJ2-5; 11 bases align to TRBD2. The CDR3 covers 15 residues. J gave up 7 bases and V 6 bases, and 10 bases lay outside the gene matches. Germline CDR1 and CDR2: MNHEY and SMNVEV (reference sequence). CDR3 nucleotide sequence: TGTGCCAGCAGGGGATCTACTAGCGGGAGAGGGACCCAGTACTTC. This translates into CASRGSTSGRGTQYF.

CDR3 bases: TGTGCCTGGAGTTTAGGTGGCGGATTCTCCTACGAGCAGTACTTC. Amino acids: CAWSLGGGFSYEQYF. The V gene is TRBV30, the J gene TRBJ2-5; D remains ambiguous. TRBJ2-7 matches the DNA end more closely, so the J call is doubtful. Per germline, CDR1 GTSNPN and CDR2 SVGIG (reference sequence). CDR3 length equals 15 residues.

The V call is TRBV10-3, the J call TRBJ2-2, with 8 nucleotides matching TRBD2. The CDR3 has 18 amino acids. Germline V gene data show CDR1 as ENHRY and CDR2 as SYGVKD. V gave up 0 bases and J gave up 0 bases; unmatched junction bases: 6. The CDR3 coding sequence is TGTGCCATCAGTGAGTCGAAAGCGGGAGATGCGAACACCGGGGAGCTGTTTTTT. This translates into CAISESKAGDANTGELFF.

This clone was found a few times. The genes are TRBV5-1 and TRBJ2-2, with 8 bases aligning to TRBD2. Germline assignment: CDR1 SGHRS and CDR2 YFSETQ. The V and J ends lost 7 bases and 0 bases, in that order; junction bases with no gene match: 5. The CDR3 loop spans 15 amino acids. The DNA for the CDR3 is TGCGCCAGCGGTAAGACTAGCGCGAACACCGGGGAGCTGTTTTTT. Its protein product is CASGKTSANTGELFF. Drawing the rest from reference TRBV5-1 and TRBJ2-2, the complete variable domain is KAGVTQTPRYLIKTRGQQVTLSCSPISGHRSVSWYQQTPGQGLQFLFEYFSETQRNKGNFPGRFSGRQFSNSRSEMNVSTLELGDSALYLCASGKTSANTGELFFGEGSRLTVL.

This clone was seen more than once but under ten times. The chain carries TRBV13 and TRBJ1-5, with D perhaps TRBD1 (6 bases). V lost 5 bases to trimming and J lost 7 bases, with 15 bases between them. Germline V gene sequence: CDR1 PRHDT, CDR2 FYEKMQ (reference sequence). The CDR3 extends over 14 amino acids. The CDR3 loop reads CASSKRGGNQPQHF. CDR3 coding DNA: TGTGCCAGCAGCAAAAGGGGGGGGAACCAGCCCCAGCATTTT. Combining the CDR3 with reference TRBV13 and TRBJ1-5 gives the whole variable domain AAGVIQSPRHLIKEKRETATLKCYPIPRHDTVYWYQQGPGQDPQFLISFYEKMQSDKGSIPDRFSAQQFSDYHSELNMSSLELGDSALYFCASSKRGGNQPQHFGDGTRLSIL.

The chain employs TRBV5-1 and TRBJ2-1, with 7 nucleotides matching TRBD2. The CDR3 extends over 17 amino acids. The J segment lost 8 bases and the V segment lost 0 bases, leaving 14 bases of the junction unmatched. The germline V gene has CDR1 SGHRS and CDR2 YFSETQ. The CDR3 sequence: CASSLAGAGVPLYEQFF. The CDR3 region has the DNA TGCGCCAGCAGCTTGGCCGGGGCGGGAGTCCCCCTCTATGAGCAGTTCTTC.

V is TRBV14 and J is TRBJ2-1; the match to TRBD1 covers 7 bases. Per germline, CDR1 SGHDN and CDR2 FVKESK. The ends lost 4 bases at V and 8 bases at J; junction bases unmatched: 5. CDR3 length equals 13 residues. The CDR3 coding sequence is TGTGCCAGCAGCCTAAATACAGGGGATGAGCAGTTCTTC. Protein: CASSLNTGDEQFF.

The chain recombines TRBV30 with TRBJ1-5, with D tentatively TRBD1 (6 bases). Germline V gives CDR1 GTSNPN, CDR2 SVGIG (reference sequence). CDR3 size: 15 residues. Trimming took off 4 bases at V and 7 bases at J, with 20 bases between the two ends. Written as DNA, the CDR3 is TGTGCCTGGAACAGGGAATCCTTAAGAGGGCAGCCCCAGCATTTT. Protein sequence: CAWNRESLRGQPQHF.

CDR3 sequence reads: CARRSIMDAGHIEAFF. CDR3 bases: TGTGCCAGAAGATCAATCATGGACGCTGGGCACATTGAAGCTTTCTTT. This sequence joins TRBV5-3 and TRBJ1-1; D is unresolved. TRBV5-3 is labeled an ORF, and its function is uncertain. V lost 5 bases and J lost 7, with 24 bases in between. This CDR3 spans 16 amino acids.

This clone was detected only a few times. The chain uses TRBV11-1 and TRBJ2-3; D unresolved. Germline CDR1 is SGHAT and CDR2 is FQDESV (reference sequence). V was pared by 5 bases and J by 1 base, with 7 bases between. CDR3 length: 13 residues. DNA of the CDR3: TGTGCCAGCAGCCTGAGAGGCACAGATACGCAGTATTTT. Translation gives CASSLRGTDTQYF.

This clone was recorded once. The CDR3 nucleotides are TGTGCCAGTAGTATAGAGCGACAGGGGGCAGATACGCAGTATTTT. Its translation: CASSIERQGADTQYF. The chain combines TRBV19 with TRBJ2-3, with 9 positions matching TRBD1. V was pared by 0 bases and J by 4 bases, with 2 bases of the junction left unmatched. Germline V lookup: CDR1 LNHDA, CDR2 SQIVND (reference sequence). The CDR3 runs to 15 residues. Together with reference TRBV19 and TRBJ2-3, the CDR3 gives the full variable domain: DGGITQSPKYLFRKEGQNVTLSCEQNLNHDAMYWYRQDPGQGLRLIYYSQIVNDFQKGDIAEGYSVSREKKESFPLTVTSAQKNPTAFYLCASSIERQGADTQYFGPGTRLTVL.

This clone came up once. CDR3 loop: CASSKGGIVTGELFF. Written as DNA, the CDR3 is TGTGCCAGCAGCAAGGGGGGGATCGTAACCGGGGAGCTGTTTTTT. The chain combines TRBV7-6 with TRBJ2-2; possibly TRBD2 for D (7 bases). Trimming left V 5 bases short and J 5 bases short, with 15 bases between. Germline CDR1 and CDR2: SGHVS and FNYEAQ. This CDR3 has 15 residues.

As concerns this clone: Other DNA sequences in this sample translate to the same CDR3. The chain combines TRBV5-1 with TRBJ2-6; TRBD1 is a possible D gene (5 bases). The V gene lost 5 bases and the J gene lost 4 bases, with 10 bases spanning the gap. The germline CDR1 and CDR2 sequences are SGHRS and YFSETQ. The CDR3 loop spans 14 amino acids. DNA for the CDR3: TGCGCCAGCAGTACAGGTTCAGGGGCCAACGTCCTGACTTTC. Translation: CASSTGSGANVLTF.

This rearrangement joins TRBV7-8 to TRBJ1-5, with unresolved D. Germline values: CDR1 SGHVS, CDR2 FQNEAQ. Trimming took 2 bases from V and 2 from J, leaving 10 bases between them. The CDR3 runs 15 residues. In nucleotides, the CDR3 is TGTGCCAGCAGCTTACACGGGAATGGCAATCAGCCCCAGCATTTT. It specifies CASSLHGNGNQPQHF.

The CDR3 region is CASRGARRAGGTDTQYF. The CDR3 DNA sequence: TGTGCCAGCAGAGGGGCCCGGCGAGCGGGGGGCACAGATACGCAGTATTTT. The chain carries TRBV27 and TRBJ2-3, with 8 bases identical to TRBD2. The CDR3 is 17 residues long. V was clipped by 6 bases and J by 1 base; unmatched bases: 12. Per germline, CDR1 MNHEY and CDR2 SMNVEV (reference sequence).

The V call is TRBV7-9, the J call TRBJ2-7; a weak D match, TRBD1 (6 bases). The CDR3 length is 14 residues. The V and J ends lost 4 bases and 6 bases respectively, with 16 bases between them. The germline V gene has CDR1 SEHNR and CDR2 FQNEAQ (reference sequence). The CDR3 loop is CASSSTSTGIEQYF. As DNA, the CDR3 is TGTGCCAGCAGCTCTACCAGCACAGGGATCGAGCAGTACTTC.

The chain has TRBV15 and TRBJ1-1; D uncertain. CDR3 size: 13 residues. Germline values: CDR1 LNHNV, CDR2 YYDKDF (reference sequence). V was cut by 6 bases and J by 4 bases, with 12 bases left in between. The CDR3 DNA reads as TGTGCCACCAGGTCGGAAGACACCACTGAAGCTTTCTTT. Amino acid sequence: CATRSEDTTEAFF.

The chain links TRBV28 to TRBJ1-5; possibly TRBD1 for D (6 bases). From germline, CDR1 is MDHEN and CDR2 SYDVKM. The germline V and J ends were trimmed by 6 bases and 4 bases, with 13 bases remaining between them. The CDR3 is made up of 14 amino acids. The CDR3 DNA sequence: TGTGCCAGCAGGGTTACAGGGAAGAATCAGCCCCAGCATTTT. As protein: CASRVTGKNQPQHF.

CDR3 in amino acids: CASSPGLAGEGYEQYF. Here the CDR3 DNA reads TGTGCCAGCTCACCGGGGCTAGCGGGAGAGGGCTACGAGCAGTACTTC. The V call is TRBV18, the J call TRBJ2-7; 10 bases map to TRBD2. Germline trimming cut 3 bases from V and 3 bases from J; bases unmatched to any gene: 8. The CDR3 covers 16 residues. In germline, CDR1 is KGHSH, CDR2 LQKENI.

CDR3 sequence (DNA): TGTGCCAGCTCACCTTCTAGCGGGAGATCTAACCAAGAGACCCAGTACTTC. Protein product: CASSPSSGRSNQETQYF. The chain combines TRBV18 with TRBJ2-5; 10 nucleotides agree with TRBD2. The CDR3 is 17 amino acids. V gave up 3 bases and J gave up 0 bases; unmatched junction bases: 7. Germline V CDR1 and CDR2: KGHSH, LQKENI.

This chain joins TRBV7-9 and TRBJ2-1, with 8 bases that match TRBD2. Trimming removed 5 bases from V and 10 bases from J; junction bases left unmatched: 10. In germline, CDR1 is SEHNR, CDR2 FQNEAQ (reference sequence). The CDR3 contains 14 residues. The CDR3 sequence is CASSLGLARREQFF. CDR3 coding DNA: TGTGCCAGCAGCCTCGGACTAGCACGACGCGAGCAGTTCTTC. The whole variable domain, remainder taken from reference TRBV7-9 and TRBJ2-1, is DTGVSQNPRHKITKRGQNVTFRCDPISEHNRLYWYRQTLGQGPEFLTYFQNEAQLEKSRLLSDRFSAERPKGSFSTLEIQRTEQGDSAMYLCASSLGLARREQFFGPGTRLTVL.

The CDR3 loop is CASSSMGSGTSVDNEQFF. CDR3 in DNA: TGTGCCAGCAGCTCTATGGGATCCGGGACTAGCGTAGACAATGAGCAGTTCTTC. This chain links TRBV28 with TRBJ2-1; 10 bases match TRBD2. Losses at the gene ends were 6 bases for V and 5 bases for J; bases not matched to a gene: 16. Germline lookup yields CDR1 MDHEN and CDR2 SYDVKM. There are 18 residues in the CDR3.

V and J are TRBV6-1 and TRBJ2-3; D unclear. Germline V CDR1 and CDR2: MNHNS, SASEGT. Trimming removed 7 bases at V and 6 bases at J, with 14 bases between. The CDR3 runs to 13 residues. In DNA form, the CDR3 reads TGTGCCAGCATCCGATCGTACTCTGATACGCAGTATTTT. It codes for CASIRSYSDTQYF.

The chain is built from TRBV6-1 and TRBJ1-5; 7 positions match TRBD1. CDR3 length: 13 residues. CDR1 and CDR2 from the germline V gene are MNHNS and SASEGT. V trimming: 5 bases; J trimming: 8 bases; junction bases outside the gene matches: 6. CDR3 sequence reads: CASSQTGDEPQHF. DNA of the CDR3: TGTGCCAGCAGTCAAACAGGGGATGAGCCCCAGCATTTT.

The CDR3 DNA sequence: TGTGCCAGCAGTGACAGATACGATACCTACGAGCAGTACTTC. Protein: CASSDRYDTYEQYF. The chain combines TRBV6-5 with TRBJ2-7, with D tentatively TRBD1 (5 bases). Trimming took off 5 bases at V and 2 bases at J, with 13 bases between the two ends. CDR3 length: 14 residues. Germline lookup yields CDR1 MNHEY and CDR2 SVGAGI.

The rearrangement joins TRBV30 to TRBJ2-7; 7 bases align to TRBD2. The CDR3 runs to 14 residues. Trimming at V came to 0 bases and at J to 3 bases, leaving 5 bases not matched to a gene. In germline, CDR1 is GTSNPN, CDR2 SVGIG (reference sequence). As DNA, the CDR3 is TGTGCCTGGAGTGTTGGAGGGAGGGGCTACGAGCAGTACTTC. Translating gives CAWSVGGRGYEQYF.